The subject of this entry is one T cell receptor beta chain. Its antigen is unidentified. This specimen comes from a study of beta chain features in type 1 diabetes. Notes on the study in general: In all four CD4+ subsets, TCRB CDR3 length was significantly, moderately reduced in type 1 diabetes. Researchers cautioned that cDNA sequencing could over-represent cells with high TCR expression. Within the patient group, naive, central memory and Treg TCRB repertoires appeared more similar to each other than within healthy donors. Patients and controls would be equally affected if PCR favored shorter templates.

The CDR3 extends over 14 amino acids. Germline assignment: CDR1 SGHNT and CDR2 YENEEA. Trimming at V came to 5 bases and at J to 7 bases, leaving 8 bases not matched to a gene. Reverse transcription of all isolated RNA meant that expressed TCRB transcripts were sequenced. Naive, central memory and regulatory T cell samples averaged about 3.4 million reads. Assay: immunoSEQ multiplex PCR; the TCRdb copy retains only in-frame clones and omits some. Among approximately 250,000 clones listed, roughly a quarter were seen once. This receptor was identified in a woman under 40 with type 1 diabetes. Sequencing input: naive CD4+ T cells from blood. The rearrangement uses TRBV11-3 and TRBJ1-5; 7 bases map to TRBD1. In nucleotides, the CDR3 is TGTGCCAGCAGCCCAGACAGGGTCACACAGCCCCAGCATTTT. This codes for CASSPDRVTQPQHF.